This note documents a single T cell receptor (beta chain) sequence. The antigen this receptor binds is unknown. The input lacks base qualities; no much larger clone sits a single base away. The sample belongs to a study of Ad26.COV2.S vaccination and SARS-CoV-2 variants (dated by TCRdb to about 2021). About the investigation overall: Vaccine-arm donors were drawn from COV1001, a multicentre, randomized, double-blind, placebo-controlled phase I-IIa trial of Ad26.COV2.S in healthy adults. The TCR-sequenced set comprised approximately 32 samples: about 19 Ad26.COV2.S vaccine recipients, 5 placebo recipients and 8 SARS-CoV-2 convalescent individuals. Participants in the trial were split at random into five groups of five each, receiving low-dose or high-dose Ad26.COV2.S once or twice, or else placebo on both occasions. TCRbeta repertoire sequencing was used to assess the specificity and breadth of SARS-CoV-2-reactive T cell receptors after Ad26.COV2.S vaccination. Investigators remained blinded to trial group allocation during experiments and outcome assessment. Ad26.COV2.S was given intramuscularly at 5x10^10 or 1x10^11 viral particles, as a single shot or as two shots 56 days apart.

Broad study findings and their caveats: It was noted by the authors that total T cell responses may have been underestimated by the TCR breadth and depth analyses. The study was not powered for comparison of responses between vaccine doses or regimens. After vaccination, substantial breadth of spike-specific CD8+ and CD4+ T cell responses was reported. Vaccine and placebo recipients had similar non-spike TCR breadth, a finding consistent with the vaccine containing only spike. Spike-specific TCR breadth was higher in Ad26.COV2.S recipients than in placebo recipients (P = 0.0014).

This specimen's treatment or condition label, interpreted: about 20 received Ad26.COV2.S at low or high dose, single or two shots; a few received placebo; per-sample allocation not given. For vaccine and placebo recipients, the sequenced repertoires came from samples collected on day 63 after the first injection. Between 29 July and 7 August 2020, Cohort 1b enrolled around 25 adults aged 18-55 years at one site in Boston, USA. As a vaccine, Ad26.COV2.S was a replication-incompetent adenovirus type 26 vector that expressed a prefusion-stabilized SARS-CoV-2 spike protein derived from the original Wuhan strain. V is pruned by 2 bases and J by 6 bases, leaving 7 bases of the junction without a gene match. Reading the germline V gene gives CDR1 MNHEY and CDR2 SVGEGT. The CDR3 sequence holds 15 residues, the cysteine and phenylalanine included. Kept here is only the CDR3 DNA, which spans 45 bases and is read in frame from base 1.

The immunoSEQ Assay was the method used to sequence TCRbeta CDR3 regions. After extraction, genomic DNA underwent amplification by bias-controlled multiplex PCR, followed by high-throughput sequencing. In the paper's pipeline: To quantify the absolute abundance of each unique TCRbeta CDR3 region, sequences were collapsed and filtered. T cell fraction was estimated by normalizing TCRbeta template counts to usable DNA, which was measured by amplifying reference genes present in all nucleated cells. Repertoire TCRs were annotated as SARS-CoV-2-specific when V gene, CDR3 amino acid sequence and J gene were exactly matched to a known reactive TCR set. The reference SARS-CoV-2 TCR set was obtained from MIRA and was filtered for enrichment in COVID-19-positive ImmuneCODE repertoires, whereby public or cross-reactive TCRs were removed. Using the MIRA antigens, annotated TCRs were further analysed by specific ORF or by position within an ORF. Breadth was defined as annotated unique rearrangements over total unique productive rearrangements; depth was the summed frequency of those rearrangements. Two-sided Wilcoxon rank-sum tests were applied when comparing TCR breadth between groups. The clones in this table, taken by TCRdb from immuneACCESS, are in-frame only. Not every clone is retained; where verified, under half of the shortfall comes from an unresolved V gene, and the cause of the rest is unknown. V and J calls and clone size come straight from that table; D and trimming were deduced from the DNA. The sample contains hundreds of thousands of clones, about 89% of them found a single time. Of the sample, around 4.5% is held by the ten largest clones.

The rearranged segments are TRBV6-2 or TRBV6-3 and TRBJ2-7, and 10 bases in between align with TRBD1. The material sequenced was peripheral blood, taken in a trial of Ad26.COV2.S vaccine versus placebo. The TCR comes from a person aged 18-65 years who received the Ad26.COV2.S COVID-19 vaccine or a placebo. The base sequence is TGTGCCAGCAGTTACCCGGGACAGGGGATAATCGAGCAGTACTTC. Its protein product is CASSYPGQGIIEQYF.